The 22 T cell receptor beta chains below were found in one sample sequenced in a study of blood T cell repertoires in COVID-19. Using immunoSEQ multiplex PCR, the repertoire was profiled, and TCRdb retains in-frame clones only, with some absent. The sample has over 250,000 clones, around 90% seen once. Sequenced: PBMCs or T cells enriched from blood (not recorded which). The receptor source for this set is a man in his 60s who had recovered from COVID-19.

The rearrangement links TRBV18 to TRBJ1-2, with D possibly matching TRBD1 (5 bases). V shed 0 bases and J shed 14 bases, with 22 bases lying between them. Germline values: CDR1 KGHSH, CDR2 LQKENI. The CDR3 extends over 15 amino acids. CDR3 protein: CASSPPPFFRGDVTF. The DNA for the CDR3 is TGTGCCAGCTCACCACCGCCCTTTTTTCGCGGGGACGTTACCTTC.

This chain uses TRBV4-1 with TRBJ2-1; 9 positions match TRBD2. Germline trimming cut 1 base from V and 5 bases from J; bases unmatched to any gene: 6. The germline V gene has CDR1 MGHRA and CDR2 YSYEKL. CDR3 length equals 16 residues. CDR3 DNA sequence: TGCGCCAGCAGCCAAGGGGATCTAGCGGGGAACAATGAGCAGTTCTTC. Translating it yields CASSQGDLAGNNEQFF.

The CDR3 loop reads CASSYRTGNQPQHF. The CDR3 DNA is TGTGCCAGCAGTTACCGGACAGGGAATCAGCCCCAGCATTTT. The chain combines TRBV6-5 with TRBJ1-5; 8 bases fit TRBD1. V dropped 2 bases and J dropped 4; count of bases not matched to a gene: 1. Germline V gene data show CDR1 as MNHEY and CDR2 as SVGAGI. The CDR3 length is 14 residues.

The chain carries TRBV5-1 and TRBJ2-3; D is possibly TRBD1 (5 bases). Trimming took 0 bases from V and 6 from J, leaving 11 bases between them. The CDR3 is 14 residues long. The germline V gene has CDR1 SGHRS and CDR2 YFSETQ. Here the CDR3 reads CASSLGQKADTQYF. The CDR3 DNA reads as TGCGCCAGCAGCTTGGGACAGAAGGCGGATACGCAGTATTTT.

The chain joins TRBV6-6 to TRBJ2-5, with a weak D call TRBD2 (5 bases). The ends were cut back, 2 bases at V and 4 bases at J, with 8 bases in the middle. This CDR3 comprises 13 residues. Per germline, CDR1 MNHNY and CDR2 SVGAGI (reference sequence). The CDR3 DNA reads TGTGCCAGCAGTTACGGTGGAGGAGAGACCCAGTACTTC. Amino acid sequence: CASSYGGGETQYF.

CDR3 in amino acids: CSVLAGVNYNEQFF. The CDR3 DNA reads as TGCAGCGTTCTAGCGGGGGTTAATTACAATGAGCAGTTCTTC. The J gene is TRBJ2-1, the V gene TRBV29-1; 10 bases align to TRBD2. CDR1 and CDR2 from the germline V gene are SQVTM and ANQGSEA. There are 14 residues in the CDR3. The V segment lost 5 bases and the J segment 4 bases; nucleotides outside the gene matches: 5.

The chain recombines TRBV7-9 with TRBJ2-3; possible D gene TRBD2, 5 bases. V lost 8 bases and J lost 0, with 15 bases in between. Germline CDR1 and CDR2: SEHNR and FQNEAQ (reference sequence). CDR3 length: 15 amino acids. This CDR3 is CASQRGLQSTDTQYF. CDR3 in DNA: TGTGCCAGCCAACGGGGTTTGCAAAGCACAGATACGCAGTATTTT. The variable domain in full, completed from reference TRBV7-9 and TRBJ2-3, reads DTGVSQNPRHKITKRGQNVTFRCDPISEHNRLYWYRQTLGQGPEFLTYFQNEAQLEKSRLLSDRFSAERPKGSFSTLEIQRTEQGDSAMYLCASQRGLQSTDTQYFGPGTRLTVL.

This clone appeared a single time. CDR3 in amino acids: CASSFIRGDRGSNNEQFF. CDR3 DNA sequence: TGTGCCAGCAGCTTCATCAGGGGAGACAGGGGATCTAACAATGAGCAGTTCTTC. The V call is TRBV7-8, the J call TRBJ2-1; TRBD1 aligns across 8 bases. This CDR3 has 18 amino acids. The V segment lost 3 bases and the J segment 5 bases; nucleotides outside the gene matches: 15. The germline gives CDR1 SGHVS, CDR2 FQNEAQ.

The chain employs TRBV3-1 (or the pseudogene TRBV3-2) and TRBJ1-5; TRBD1 matches at 9 bases. V gave up 8 bases and J gave up 6 bases; unmatched junction bases: 5. This CDR3 is built from 13 residues. Germline loops: CDR1 LGHDT, CDR2 YNNKEL (reference sequence). In DNA form, the CDR3 reads TGTGCCAGCGGCGACAGGGGGAGTCAGCCCCAGCATTTT. Translation: CASGDRGSQPQHF.

The rearrangement links TRBV7-9 to TRBJ2-7; TRBD2 is a possible D gene (5 bases). This CDR3 comprises 16 residues. Germline CDR1 and CDR2: SEHNR and FQNEAQ (reference sequence). The V and J ends lost 5 bases and 5 bases respectively, with 22 bases between them. As DNA, the CDR3 is TGTGCCAGCAGCCCAGACCGGGGAGCAGAATGGAACGAGCAGTACTTC. It is translated as CASSPDRGAEWNEQYF.

The chain joins TRBV6-5 to TRBJ2-1; no definite D call. Trimming took 6 bases from V and 0 from J, leaving 3 bases between them. Germline V gene data show CDR1 as MNHEY and CDR2 as SVGAGI. The CDR3 runs to 12 residues. The CDR3 loop is CASRSSYNEQFF. The CDR3 coding sequence is TGTGCCAGCAGGAGCTCCTACAATGAGCAGTTCTTC.

This chain uses TRBV2 with TRBJ1-5, with D perhaps TRBD1 (6 bases). Trimming removed 7 bases from V and 4 bases from J, with 20 bases in between. Germline CDR1 is SNHLY and CDR2 is FYNNEI. This CDR3 comprises 16 residues. The DNA of the CDR3 is TGTGCCAGCACCGAGGATTCAGGGGCCGTGAATCAGCCCCAGCATTTT. Amino acids: CASTEDSGAVNQPQHF.

This clone was counted once. CDR3 DNA sequence: TGTGCCAGCAGTGAAGAGTTGGGCCCAGATACGCAGTATTTT. This codes for CASSEELGPDTQYF. The rearrangement joins TRBV6-1 to TRBJ2-3; D call uncertain. Germline CDR1 is MNHNS and CDR2 is SASEGT. The CDR3 sequence is 14 residues long. Trimming stripped 1 base from V and 4 bases from J, with 9 bases between.

Points on this clone: Its ends do not fully match the called genes, so a read error is possible. Additional DNA sequences in this sample encode the identical CDR3. The rearrangement uses TRBV6-1 and TRBJ1-5; possible D gene TRBD1, 5 bases. Germline values: CDR1 MNHNS, CDR2 SASEGT. This CDR3 contains 13 residues. The CDR3 sequence is CASSEGEGQPQHF. The CDR3 bases are TGTGCCAGCAGCGAAGGGGAGGGGCAGCCCCAGCATTTT.

As concerns this clone: An end of the junction does not agree with germline; a read error may underlie this. The V call is TRBV7-9, the J call TRBJ1-1; perhaps TRBD1 as D (5 bases). Germline CDR1 SEHNR, CDR2 FQNEAQ (reference sequence). This CDR3 has 11 amino acids. This chain's CDR3 is CASSLARGVLF. DNA of the CDR3: TGTGCCAGCAGCTTAGCCCGGGGGGTGCTCTTT.

This rearrangement joins TRBV6-5 to TRBJ1-3, with D tentatively TRBD1 (5 bases). V was trimmed by 2 bases and J by 4 bases, leaving 12 bases between them. The germline V gene encodes CDR1 MNHEY and CDR2 SVGAGI. The CDR3 length is 15 residues. DNA for the CDR3: TGTGCCAGCAGTTACGACAGACAGAGAGGAAACACCATATATTTT. Translating it yields CASSYDRQRGNTIYF.

The genes are TRBV6-1 and TRBJ1-5; 9 bases are shared with TRBD1. Trimming took 0 bases from V and 5 from J; bases not matched to a gene: 5. The CDR3 totals 16 residues. Germline V gene lookup returns CDR1 MNHNS and CDR2 SASEGT. The CDR3 here is CASSEAPWDRDQPQHF. The CDR3 DNA sequence: TGTGCCAGCAGTGAAGCGCCTTGGGACAGGGATCAGCCCCAGCATTTT.

The chain couples TRBV7-2 to TRBJ2-2, with 9 positions matching TRBD1. CDR1 is SGHTA, CDR2 FQGNSA, per germline. CDR3 length: 17 amino acids. Trimming removed 2 bases from V and 7 bases from J; junction bases left unmatched: 11. CDR3 DNA: TGTGCCAGCAGCTTACATTGGACAGGGGCCCAGGGCGGGGAGCTGTTTTTT. It yields the protein CASSLHWTGAQGGELFF.

This chain joins TRBV7-9 and TRBJ1-1; possibly TRBD1 for D (6 bases). Germline-derived CDR1 and CDR2 are SEHNR and FQNEAQ (reference sequence). With 5 bases removed from V and 7 bases from J, the gap between germline ends came to 11 bases. The CDR3 runs to 12 residues. The CDR3 bases are TGTGCCAGCAGCCTGCAGGGGATTGAAGCTTTCTTT. The encoded protein is CASSLQGIEAFF.

This clone was counted only a few times. The gene calls are TRBV6-5 and TRBJ1-2; no clear D. The CDR3 has 13 residues. The germline gives CDR1 MNHEY, CDR2 SVGAGI. The V gene lost 6 bases and the J gene lost 0 bases, with 8 bases spanning the gap. This CDR3 reads CASRDTANYGYTF. DNA of the CDR3: TGTGCCAGCAGAGACACAGCTAACTATGGCTACACCTTC.

This sequence joins TRBV11-3 and TRBJ1-4; possible D gene TRBD1, 6 bases. Germline loops: CDR1 SGHNT, CDR2 YENEEA. The CDR3 totals 15 residues. The V and J ends lost 5 bases and 4 bases respectively, with 14 bases between them. The CDR3 region has the DNA TGTGCCAGCAGCAGGGGGACGGGTTTTAATGAAAAACTGTTTTTT. This codes for CASSRGTGFNEKLFF.

The chain employs TRBV27 and TRBJ1-5, with a possible D match to TRBD1 (5 bases). Germline CDR1 and CDR2: MNHEY and SMNVEV (reference sequence). The CDR3 is made up of 13 amino acids. Trimming left V 9 bases short and J 0 bases short, with 9 bases between. CDR3 sequence reads: CASGGSSNQPQHF. CDR3 nucleotide sequence: TGTGCCAGTGGGGGGAGTAGCAATCAGCCCCAGCATTTT.